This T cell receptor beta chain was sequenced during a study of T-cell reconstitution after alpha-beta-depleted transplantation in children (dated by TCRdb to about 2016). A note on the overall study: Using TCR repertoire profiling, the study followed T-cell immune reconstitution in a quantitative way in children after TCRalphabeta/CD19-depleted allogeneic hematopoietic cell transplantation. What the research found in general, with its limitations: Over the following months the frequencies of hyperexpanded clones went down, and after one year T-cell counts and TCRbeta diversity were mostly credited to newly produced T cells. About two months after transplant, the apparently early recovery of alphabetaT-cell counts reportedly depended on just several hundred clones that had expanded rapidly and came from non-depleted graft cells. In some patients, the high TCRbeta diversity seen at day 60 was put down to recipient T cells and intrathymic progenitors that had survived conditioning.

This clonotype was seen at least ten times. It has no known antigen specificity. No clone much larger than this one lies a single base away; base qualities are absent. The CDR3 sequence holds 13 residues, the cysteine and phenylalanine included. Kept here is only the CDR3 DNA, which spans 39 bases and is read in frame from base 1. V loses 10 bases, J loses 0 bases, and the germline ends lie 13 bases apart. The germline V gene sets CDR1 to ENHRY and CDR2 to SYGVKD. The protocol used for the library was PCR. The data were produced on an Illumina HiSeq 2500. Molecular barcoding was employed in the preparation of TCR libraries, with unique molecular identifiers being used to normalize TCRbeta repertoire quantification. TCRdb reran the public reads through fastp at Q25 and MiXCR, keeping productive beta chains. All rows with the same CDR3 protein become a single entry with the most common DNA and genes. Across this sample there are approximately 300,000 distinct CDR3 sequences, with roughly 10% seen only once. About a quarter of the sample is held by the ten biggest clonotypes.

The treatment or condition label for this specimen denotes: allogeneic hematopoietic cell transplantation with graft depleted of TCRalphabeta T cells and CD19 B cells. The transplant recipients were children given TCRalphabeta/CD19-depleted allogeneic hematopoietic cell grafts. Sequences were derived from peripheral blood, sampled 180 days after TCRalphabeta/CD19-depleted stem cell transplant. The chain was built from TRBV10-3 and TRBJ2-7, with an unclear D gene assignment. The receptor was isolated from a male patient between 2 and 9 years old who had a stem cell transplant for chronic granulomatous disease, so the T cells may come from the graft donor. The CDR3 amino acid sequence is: CATRRAASYEQYF. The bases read TGTGCCACCCGACGGGCCGCCTCCTACGAGCAGTACTTC.